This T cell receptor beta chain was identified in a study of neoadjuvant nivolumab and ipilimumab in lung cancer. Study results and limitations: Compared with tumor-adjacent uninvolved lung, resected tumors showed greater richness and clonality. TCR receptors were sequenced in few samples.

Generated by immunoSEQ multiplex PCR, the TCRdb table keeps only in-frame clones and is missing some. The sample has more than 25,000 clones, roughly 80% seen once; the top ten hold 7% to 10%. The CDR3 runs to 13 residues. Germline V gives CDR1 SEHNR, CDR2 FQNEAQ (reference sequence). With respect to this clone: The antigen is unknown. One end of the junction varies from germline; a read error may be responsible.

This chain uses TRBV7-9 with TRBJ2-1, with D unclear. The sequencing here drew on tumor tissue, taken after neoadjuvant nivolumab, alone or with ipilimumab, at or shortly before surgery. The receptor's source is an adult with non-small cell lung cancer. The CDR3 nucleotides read TGTGCCAGCAGCTCTACCTCATCACCCCAGACAATCTTC. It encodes CASSSTSSPQTIF.